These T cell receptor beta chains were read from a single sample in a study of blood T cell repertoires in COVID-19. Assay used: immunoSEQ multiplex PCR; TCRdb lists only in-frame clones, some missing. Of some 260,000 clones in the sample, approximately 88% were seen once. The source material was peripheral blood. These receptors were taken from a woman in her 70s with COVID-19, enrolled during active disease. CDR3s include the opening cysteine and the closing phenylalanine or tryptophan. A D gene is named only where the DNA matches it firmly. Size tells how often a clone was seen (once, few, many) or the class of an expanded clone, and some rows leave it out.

CDR3 protein: CSVDRTGGGYTF; CDR3 DNA: TGCAGCGTTGACCGGACAGGCGGGGGCTACACCTTC; J gene: TRBJ1-2; V gene: TRBV29-1; clone size: .; D gene: TRBD1
CDR3 protein: CASSDQGLGNQPQHF; CDR3 DNA: TGTGCCAGCAGTGACCAGGGGTTAGGCAATCAGCCCCAGCATTTT; J gene: TRBJ1-5; V gene: TRBV2; clone size: .; D gene: .
CDR3 protein: CASTGGTYEQYF; CDR3 DNA: TGTGCCAGCACAGGGGGGACCTACGAGCAGTACTTC; J gene: TRBJ2-7; V gene: TRBV25-1; clone size: .; D gene: .
CDR3 protein: CASSLDRASQPQHF; CDR3 DNA: TGTGCCAGCAGCTTAGACAGGGCCAGTCAGCCCCAGCATTTT; J gene: TRBJ1-5; V gene: TRBV5-5; clone size: .; D gene: TRBD1
CDR3 protein: CASTPSGPETQYF; CDR3 DNA: TGTGCCAGCACCCCGTCTGGGCCAGAGACCCAGTACTTC; J gene: TRBJ2-5; V gene: TRBV5-5; clone size: .; D gene: .
CDR3 protein: CASSLGGLAGVSQETQYF; CDR3 DNA: TGTGCCAGCAGCTTAGGAGGGCTAGCGGGAGTAAGTCAAGAGACCCAGTACTTC; J gene: TRBJ2-5; V gene: TRBV11-2; clone size: .; D gene: TRBD2
CDR3 protein: CASSAGGSADTQYF; CDR3 DNA: TGTGCCAGCAGCGCCGGTGGGAGTGCAGATACGCAGTATTTT; J gene: TRBJ2-3; V gene: TRBV9; clone size: .; D gene: .
CDR3 protein: CASSLGGSTYEQYF; CDR3 DNA: TGTGCCAGCAGCTTAGGCGGTTCAACCTACGAGCAGTACTTC; J gene: TRBJ2-7; V gene: TRBV11-1; clone size: .; D gene: .
CDR3 protein: CASSLAIAEGAFF; CDR3 DNA: TGTGCCAGCAGCTTAGCGATAGCCGAGGGAGCTTTCTTT; J gene: TRBJ1-1; V gene: TRBV7-9; clone size: once; D gene: .
CDR3 protein: CASTTSTTDTQYF; CDR3 DNA: TGTGCCAGCACGACTAGCACCACAGATACGCAGTATTTT; J gene: TRBJ2-3; V gene: TRBV6-5; clone size: .; D gene: TRBD2
CDR3 protein: CASSPQGNSYNEQFF; CDR3 DNA: TGTGCCAGCAGCCCCCAGGGAAACTCCTACAATGAGCAGTTCTTC; J gene: TRBJ2-1; V gene: TRBV7-3; clone size: .; D gene: .
CDR3 protein: CASSQGTSGTYEQYF; CDR3 DNA: TGCGCCAGCAGTCAAGGGACTAGCGGAACCTACGAGCAGTACTTC; J gene: TRBJ2-7; V gene: TRBV23-1; clone size: .; D gene: TRBD2
CDR3 protein: CASSEQIPGQGDSPLHF; CDR3 DNA: TGTGCCAGCAGTGAACAGATCCCGGGACAGGGTGATTCACCCCTCCACTTT; J gene: TRBJ1-6; V gene: TRBV9; clone size: .; D gene: TRBD1